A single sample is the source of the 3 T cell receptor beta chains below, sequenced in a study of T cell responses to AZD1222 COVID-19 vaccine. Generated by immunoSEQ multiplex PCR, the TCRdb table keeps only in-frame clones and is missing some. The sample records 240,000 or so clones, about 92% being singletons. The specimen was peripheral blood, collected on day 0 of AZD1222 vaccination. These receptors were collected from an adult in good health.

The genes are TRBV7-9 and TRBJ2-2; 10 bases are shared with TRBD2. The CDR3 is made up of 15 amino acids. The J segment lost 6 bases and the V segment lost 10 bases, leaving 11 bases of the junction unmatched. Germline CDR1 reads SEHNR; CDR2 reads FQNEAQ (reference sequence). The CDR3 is CATWGASGSSGELFF. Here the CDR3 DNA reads TGTGCCACCTGGGGGGCTAGCGGGAGCTCCGGGGAGCTGTTTTTT.

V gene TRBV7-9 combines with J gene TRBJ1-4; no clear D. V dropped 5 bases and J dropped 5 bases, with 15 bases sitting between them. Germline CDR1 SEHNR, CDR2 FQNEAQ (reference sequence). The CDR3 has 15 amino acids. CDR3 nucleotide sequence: TGTGCCAGCAGCCCCCAGCAGCGCGGGAATGAAAAACTGTTTTTT. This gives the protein CASSPQQRGNEKLFF.

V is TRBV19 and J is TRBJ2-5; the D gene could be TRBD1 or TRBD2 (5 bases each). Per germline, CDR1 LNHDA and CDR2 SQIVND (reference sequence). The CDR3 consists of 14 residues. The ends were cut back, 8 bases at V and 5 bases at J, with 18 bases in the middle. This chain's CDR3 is CASGFRGPGETQYF. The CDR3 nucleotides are TGTGCCAGTGGGTTCCGGGGCCCTGGGGAGACCCAGTACTTC.